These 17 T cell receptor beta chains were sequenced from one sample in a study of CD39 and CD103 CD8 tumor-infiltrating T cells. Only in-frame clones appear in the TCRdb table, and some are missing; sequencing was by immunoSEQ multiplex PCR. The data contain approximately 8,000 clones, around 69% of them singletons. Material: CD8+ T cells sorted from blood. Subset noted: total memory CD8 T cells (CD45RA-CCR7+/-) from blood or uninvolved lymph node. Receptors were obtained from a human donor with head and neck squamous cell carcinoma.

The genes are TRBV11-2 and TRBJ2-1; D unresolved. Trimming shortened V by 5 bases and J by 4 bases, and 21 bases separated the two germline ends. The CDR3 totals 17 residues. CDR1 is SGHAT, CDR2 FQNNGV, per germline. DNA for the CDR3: TGTGCCAGCAGCCCCCACCCAGAAATTGGACGGTACAATGAGCAGTTCTTC. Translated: CASSPHPEIGRYNEQFF. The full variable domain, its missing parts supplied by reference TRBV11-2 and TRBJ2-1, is EAGVAQSPRYKIIEKRQSVAFWCNPISGHATLYWYQQILGQGPKLLIQFQNNGVVDDSQLPKDRFSAERLKGVDSTLKIQPAKLEDSAVYLCASSPHPEIGRYNEQFFGPGTRLTVL.

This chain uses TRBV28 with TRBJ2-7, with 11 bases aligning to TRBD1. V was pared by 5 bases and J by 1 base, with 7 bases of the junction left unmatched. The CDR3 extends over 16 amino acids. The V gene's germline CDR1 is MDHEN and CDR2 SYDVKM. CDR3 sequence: CASSGIGQGASYEQYF. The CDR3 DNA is TGTGCCAGCAGTGGGATCGGACAGGGGGCTTCCTACGAGCAGTACTTC.

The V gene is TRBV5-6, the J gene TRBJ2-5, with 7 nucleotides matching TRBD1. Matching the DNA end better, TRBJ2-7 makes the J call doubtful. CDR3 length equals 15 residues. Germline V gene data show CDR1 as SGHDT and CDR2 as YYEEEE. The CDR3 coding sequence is TGTGCCAGCAGCGACGGGACAGAAGTCTCCTACGAGCAGTACTTC. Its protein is CASSDGTEVSYEQYF.

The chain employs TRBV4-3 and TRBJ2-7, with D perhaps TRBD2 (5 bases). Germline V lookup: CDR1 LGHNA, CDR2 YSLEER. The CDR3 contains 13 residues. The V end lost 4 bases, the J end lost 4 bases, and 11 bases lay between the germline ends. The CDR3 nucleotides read TGCGCCAGCAGCCCAGACACGGGATACGAGCAGTACTTC. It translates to CASSPDTGYEQYF.

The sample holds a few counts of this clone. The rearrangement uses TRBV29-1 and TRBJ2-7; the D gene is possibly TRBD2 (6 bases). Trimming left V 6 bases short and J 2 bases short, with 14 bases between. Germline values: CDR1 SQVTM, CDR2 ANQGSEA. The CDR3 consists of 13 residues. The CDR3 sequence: CSVGRRETYEQYF. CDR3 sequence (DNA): TGCAGCGTCGGCAGGAGGGAAACCTACGAGCAGTACTTC.

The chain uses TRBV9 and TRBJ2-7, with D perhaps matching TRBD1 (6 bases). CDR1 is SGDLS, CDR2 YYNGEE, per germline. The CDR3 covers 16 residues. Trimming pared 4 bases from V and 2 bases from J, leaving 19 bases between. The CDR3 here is CASSPPKGHLPYEQYF. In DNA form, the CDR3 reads TGTGCCAGCAGCCCCCCCAAGGGACATCTACCCTACGAGCAGTACTTC.

The CDR3 is CASRPLTGQPQHF. The CDR3 coding sequence is TGTGCCAGCAGGCCCCTTACAGGACAGCCCCAGCATTTT. This sequence joins TRBV6-5 and TRBJ1-5, with D maybe TRBD1 (5 bases). This CDR3 has 13 amino acids. Germline CDR1 is MNHEY and CDR2 is SVGAGI. Trimming took off 6 bases at V and 7 bases at J, with 13 bases between the two ends.

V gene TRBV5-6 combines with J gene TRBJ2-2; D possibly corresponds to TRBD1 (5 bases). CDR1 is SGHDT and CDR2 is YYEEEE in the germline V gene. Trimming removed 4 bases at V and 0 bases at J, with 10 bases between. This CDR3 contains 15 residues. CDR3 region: CASSGEGANTGELFF. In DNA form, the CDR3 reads TGTGCCAGCAGCGGGGAAGGGGCGAACACCGGGGAGCTGTTTTTT.

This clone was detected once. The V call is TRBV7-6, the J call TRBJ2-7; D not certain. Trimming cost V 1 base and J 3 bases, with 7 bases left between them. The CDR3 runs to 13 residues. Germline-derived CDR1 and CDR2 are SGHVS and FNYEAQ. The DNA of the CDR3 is TGTGCCAGCAGCTTAGGGTTAGGCTACGAGCAGTACTTC. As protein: CASSLGLGYEQYF.

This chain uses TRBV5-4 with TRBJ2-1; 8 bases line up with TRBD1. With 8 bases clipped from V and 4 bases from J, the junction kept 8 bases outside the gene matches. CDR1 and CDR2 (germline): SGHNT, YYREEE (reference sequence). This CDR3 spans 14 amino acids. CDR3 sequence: CASQPGQEYNEQFF. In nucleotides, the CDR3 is TGTGCCAGTCAACCGGGACAGGAGTACAATGAGCAGTTCTTC.

Here the CDR3 reads CASSGDSLYLNYGYTF. The CDR3 nucleotides read TGTGCCAGCAGCGGGGACAGCCTTTATCTCAACTATGGCTACACCTTC. J is TRBJ1-2 and V is TRBV7-9; TRBD1 aligns across 7 bases. The ends lost 5 bases at V and 2 bases at J; junction bases unmatched: 11. The V gene's germline CDR1 is SEHNR and CDR2 FQNEAQ (reference sequence). The CDR3 contains 16 residues.

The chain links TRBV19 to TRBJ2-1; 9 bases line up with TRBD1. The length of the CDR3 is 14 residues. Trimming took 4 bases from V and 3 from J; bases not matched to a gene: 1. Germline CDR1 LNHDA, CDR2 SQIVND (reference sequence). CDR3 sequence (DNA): TGTGCCAGTAGTACGACAGGGGGCTACAATGAGCAGTTCTTC. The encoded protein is CASSTTGGYNEQFF.

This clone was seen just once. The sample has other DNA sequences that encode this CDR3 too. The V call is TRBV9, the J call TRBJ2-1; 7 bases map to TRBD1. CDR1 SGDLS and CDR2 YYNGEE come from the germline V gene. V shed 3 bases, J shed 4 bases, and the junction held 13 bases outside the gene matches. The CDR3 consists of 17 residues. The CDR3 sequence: CASSEPRDRGHYNEQFF. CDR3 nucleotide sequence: TGTGCCAGCAGCGAGCCGAGGGATAGGGGGCATTACAATGAGCAGTTCTTC.

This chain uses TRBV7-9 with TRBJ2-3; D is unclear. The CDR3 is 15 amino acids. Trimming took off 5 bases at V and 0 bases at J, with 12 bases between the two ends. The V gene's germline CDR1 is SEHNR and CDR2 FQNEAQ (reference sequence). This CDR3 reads CASSEYPRSTDTQYF. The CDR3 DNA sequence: TGTGCCAGCAGCGAGTATCCGCGCAGCACAGATACGCAGTATTTT.

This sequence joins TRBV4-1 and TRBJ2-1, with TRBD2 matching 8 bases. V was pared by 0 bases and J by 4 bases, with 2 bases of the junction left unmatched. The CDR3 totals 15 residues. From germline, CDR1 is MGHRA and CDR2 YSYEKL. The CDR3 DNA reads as TGCGCCAGCAGCCAAGAAGGGACTAGTTACAATGAGCAGTTCTTC. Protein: CASSQEGTSYNEQFF.

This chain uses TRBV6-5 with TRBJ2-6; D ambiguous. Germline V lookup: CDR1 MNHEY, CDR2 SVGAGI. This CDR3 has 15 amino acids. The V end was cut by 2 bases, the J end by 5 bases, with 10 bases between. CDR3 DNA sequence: TGTGCCAGCAGTTACACGAGGTCAAGGGCCAACGTCCTGACTTTC. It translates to CASSYTRSRANVLTF.

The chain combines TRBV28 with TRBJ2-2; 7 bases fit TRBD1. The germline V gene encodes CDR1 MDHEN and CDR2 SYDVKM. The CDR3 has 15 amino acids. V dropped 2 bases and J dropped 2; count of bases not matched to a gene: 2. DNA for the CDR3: TGTGCCAGCAGTTTAGGGACAGTTAACACCGGGGAGCTGTTTTTT. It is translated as CASSLGTVNTGELFF.